The T cell receptor (beta chain) described here comes from a study of cytomegalovirus exposure and HLA in healthy donors. Overall study findings and caveats: Earlier results showed most TCR beta V segments being productive about 87% or about 30% of the time. The study designated around 150 TCR beta chains cytomegalovirus-associated. The HLA-A and HLA-B alleles of most subjects were reportedly predicted accurately from TCR beta sequences.

The CDR3 sequence is 16 residues long. Between the trimmed V and J ends, which lost 5 bases and 4 bases, there was a span of 19 bases. Germline V gene lookup returns CDR1 SEHNR and CDR2 FQNEAQ (reference sequence). Amplification used 60 Vbeta primers and 13 Jbeta primers. Profiling relied on immunoSEQ multiplex PCR, and the TCRdb table lists in-frame clones only, not all of them. The table includes about 270,000 clones, roughly 85% detected once. In regard to this clone: Its target is not known.

The rearrangement links TRBV7-9 to TRBJ2-3; D possibly corresponds to TRBD2 (5 bases). The TCR was taken from a man in his forties in good health and CMV-seropositive. The material sequenced was PBMCs. CDR3: CASSPRGPYPADTQYF. CDR3 coding DNA: TGTGCCAGCAGCCCGAGAGGGCCGTATCCGGCAGATACGCAGTATTTT.